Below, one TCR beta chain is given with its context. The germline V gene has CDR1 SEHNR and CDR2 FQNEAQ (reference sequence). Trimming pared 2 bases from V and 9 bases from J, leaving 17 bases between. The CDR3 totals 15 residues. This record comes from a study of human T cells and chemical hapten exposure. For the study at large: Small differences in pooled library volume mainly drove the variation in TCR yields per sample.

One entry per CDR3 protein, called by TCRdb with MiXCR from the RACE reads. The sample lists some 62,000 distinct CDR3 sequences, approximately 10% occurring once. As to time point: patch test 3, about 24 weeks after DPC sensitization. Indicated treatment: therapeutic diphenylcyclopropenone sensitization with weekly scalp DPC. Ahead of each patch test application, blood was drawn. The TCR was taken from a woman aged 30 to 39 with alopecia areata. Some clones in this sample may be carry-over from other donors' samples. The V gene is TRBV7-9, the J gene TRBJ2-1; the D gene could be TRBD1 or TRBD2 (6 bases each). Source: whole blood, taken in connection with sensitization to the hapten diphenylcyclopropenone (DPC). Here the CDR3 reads CASSLRAEGGGEQFF. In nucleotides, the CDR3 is TGTGCCAGCAGCTTAAGGGCTGAAGGAGGGGGTGAGCAGTTCTTC.